This T cell receptor beta chain was captured in a study of T cell responses to AZD1222 COVID-19 vaccine. Study findings and constraints: The reported proportion of spike-specific TCRs targeting unmutated variant regions was nearly half. In all cases, repertoires were sampled only after the peak T cell response.

As concerns this clone: Its specificity is not known.

Libraries were prepared by immunoSEQ multiplex PCR; TCRdb keeps only in-frame clonotypes and omits some of them. The data show 75,000 to 80,000 clones, with around 80% seen just once and 27% held by the top ten. This CDR3 comprises 13 residues. Trimming shortened V by 4 bases and J by 4 bases, and 8 bases separated the two germline ends. Per germline, CDR1 LNHDA and CDR2 SQIVND (reference sequence). The chain links TRBV19 to TRBJ1-5, with D possibly matching TRBD1 (6 bases). Here the sequenced sample was peripheral blood, taken 28 days after the second dose of the MenACWY control vaccine. This TCR was recovered from an adult who received the MenACWY meningococcal vaccine as a control. The CDR3 sequence: CASSTGQNQPQHF. The DNA of the CDR3 is TGTGCCAGTAGTACCGGACAGAATCAGCCCCAGCATTTT. Supplemented by reference TRBV19 and TRBJ1-5, the full variable domain reads DGGITQSPKYLFRKEGQNVTLSCEQNLNHDAMYWYRQDPGQGLRLIYYSQIVNDFQKGDIAEGYSVSREKKESFPLTVTSAQKNPTAFYLCASSTGQNQPQHFGDGTRLSIL.